Listed below are T cell receptor beta chains from one sample, sequenced in a study of cytomegalovirus exposure and HLA in healthy donors. TCRdb's copy holds only in-frame clones and misses some; the assay was immunoSEQ multiplex PCR. The sample holds fewer than 150,000 clones, about four fifths seen once. Sequenced input: PBMCs. The receptors come from a man aged 40-50 years in good health and CMV-seropositive. The CDR3 runs from the conserved cysteine through the conserved F or W. The D gene is left open where the match is weak. Clone size is given for some rows only: seen once, a few or many times, or a class if the clone is expanded.

clone_size d_call j_call v_call cdr3_nt cdr3_aa
- TRBD2 TRBJ2-3 TRBV25-1 TGTGCCAGCGTCGGACTAGCGTATAGCACAGATACGCAGTATTTT CASVGLAYSTDTQYF
- - TRBJ2-2 TRBV25-1 TGTGCCAGCAGTGTTAGGGGGGGGGACACCGGGGAGCTGTTTTTT CASSVRGGDTGELFF
- - TRBJ1-3 TRBV29-1 TGCAGCGCCCTTGGTACTAGGAACACCATATATTTT CSALGTRNTIYF
- - TRBJ1-1 TRBV10-1 TGCGCCAGCAGTGAAGCAGCGATGAACACTGAAGCTTTCTTT CASSEAAMNTEAFF
few TRBD1 TRBJ2-2 TRBV5-1 TGCGCCAGCAGCACTTCCGGGACAGGGACCGCGAACACCGGGGAGCTGTTTTTT CASSTSGTGTANTGELFF
- - TRBJ2-7 TRBV4-1 TGCGCCAGCAGCCAAGGAGGAAACCCGATCTACGAGCAGTACTTC CASSQGGNPIYEQYF
- TRBD1 TRBJ2-7 TRBV7-2 TGTGCCAGCAGCCTGGACAGGTATACCTCCTACGAGCAGTACTTC CASSLDRYTSYEQYF
- - TRBJ2-1 TRBV14 TGTGCCAGCAGCTCTTTCAATGAGCAGTTCTTC CASSSFNEQFF
- TRBD1 TRBJ1-5 TRBV19 TGTGCCAGTAGTCCAGGACAGGGAAGACGGTACCATTTT CASSPGQGRRYHF
- - TRBJ2-3 TRBV19 TGTGCCAGTAGTAAAGAACTGGAGGGCGGAGATACGCAGTATTTT CASSKELEGGDTQYF
- - TRBJ2-7 TRBV27 TGTGCCAGCAGTTCAGGATGGCAGTACTTC CASSSGWQYF
- - TRBJ1-2 TRBV6-4 TGTGCCAGCAGTCACGGGACTCTCGGCTATGGCTACACCTTC CASSHGTLGYGYTF
- - TRBJ1-1 TRBV5-1 TGCGCCAGCAGCTGGGGGGGGATCAGAGCGAACACTGAAGCTTTCTTT CASSWGGIRANTEAFF
few TRBD1 TRBJ1-2 TRBV30 TGTGCCTGGACCGGGACAGGGCATGGCTACACCTTC CAWTGTGHGYTF
- TRBD1 TRBJ1-1 TRBV11-3 TGTGCCAGCAGCTTAAAGGGACAGGGGAACACTGAAGCTTTCTTT CASSLKGQGNTEAFF
- - TRBJ1-5 TRBV18 TGTGCCAGCTCAGCCACGGGTGGGGCGCCTGTATCTCAGCCCCAGCATTTT CASSATGGAPVSQPQHF
- - TRBJ1-1 TRBV30 TGTGCCCTGTACAGGGAAAGGGACACTGAAGCTTTCTTT CALYRERDTEAFF
- - TRBJ2-3 TRBV5-1 TGCGCCAGCAGCTTGGGCGGGGGCCTAGGCACTAGCATAGATACGCAGTATTTT CASSLGGGLGTSIDTQYF
- TRBD1 TRBJ2-3 TRBV10-2 TGCGCCAGCAGTGATACCCCCGGACAGGGAGTTCGAGATACGCAGTATTTT CASSDTPGQGVRDTQYF
few - TRBJ2-5 TRBV11-3 TGTGCCAGCAGCTTTTCGGGAGCGGAGACCCAGTACTTC CASSFSGAETQYF
- TRBD1 TRBJ2-7 TRBV5-1 TGCGCCAGCAGCTTAGGGGACAGGATCTACGAGCAGTACTTC CASSLGDRIYEQYF
few - TRBJ2-7 TRBV7-6 TGTGCCAGCAGCTTAGCGGAGGGTCCCCCCTACGAGCAGTACTTC CASSLAEGPPYEQYF
- - TRBJ2-2 TRBV9 TGTGCCAGCAGCCCCTGGGCAGAAGTCAACACCGGGGAGCTGTTTTTT CASSPWAEVNTGELFF
- - TRBJ2-1 TRBV7-9 TGTGCCAGCAGCTCCGACATGAGTGAGCAGTTCTTC CASSSDMSEQFF
- - TRBJ2-1 TRBV5-1 TGCGCCAGCAGCCTGGGTGGGGGCCTCGTCTCCAATGAGCAGTTCTTC CASSLGGGLVSNEQFF
- - TRBJ1-2 TRBV7-8 TGTGCCAGCAGCTTAGCCGGTACAGCTTATGGCTACACCTTC CASSLAGTAYGYTF
once TRBD1 TRBJ1-4 TRBV27 TGTGCCAGCAGTTCCTGGACAGGGTCTAATGAAAAACTGTTTTTT CASSSWTGSNEKLFF
- - TRBJ1-1 TRBV7-6 TGTGCCAGCAGCTTAGCCGTCAGTGGACAGAAAATCACCGAAGCTTTCTTT CASSLAVSGQKITEAFF
- TRBD1 TRBJ1-2 TRBV5-6 TGTGCCAGCAGCCCTTCGGGACAGGGTCCGGGCTACACCTTC CASSPSGQGPGYTF
- TRBD2 TRBJ2-1 TRBV29-1 TGCAGCGGAGAGCGGGAGCACAATGAGCAGTTCTTC CSGEREHNEQFF
few - TRBJ1-1 TRBV10-3 TGTGCCATCAGTGAGTCAAGCGGCAGTTCGGTAGCTTTCTTT CAISESSGSSVAFF
- - TRBJ1-6 TRBV2 TGTGCCAGCAGTGGGGCTGGGCAGGGTAATTCACCCCTCCACTTT CASSGAGQGNSPLHF
- - TRBJ2-5 TRBV29-1 TGCAGCGTCCGAGGCCTATGGGAGACCCAGTACTTC CSVRGLWETQYF
- TRBD2 TRBJ2-7 TRBV9 TGTGCCAGCAGCCTAGGACTAGCTCCCAGTTACGAGCAGTACTTC CASSLGLAPSYEQYF
- - TRBJ2-7 TRBV4-1 TGCGCCAGCAGCCAAGGGGAGATATCCTACGAGCAGTACTTC CASSQGEISYEQYF
- - TRBJ2-2 TRBV19 TGTGCCAGTAGTATGGGCCGCCGGCAATATATCACCGGGGAGCTGTTTTTT CASSMGRRQYITGELFF
- - TRBJ2-7 TRBV5-4 TGTGCCAGCAGCAAAGGCCCTGCGATCGGGGGTTCCTCCTACGAGCAGTACTTC CASSKGPAIGGSSYEQYF
- - TRBJ1-6 TRBV4-1 TGCGCCAGCAGCCTAACCGTGGACAGAAAACTTAATTCACCCCTCCACTTT CASSLTVDRKLNSPLHF
- - TRBJ2-5 TRBV30 TGTGCCTGGGAGACCGGGACTCAGGTAGTAGAGACCCAGTACTTC CAWETGTQVVETQYF
- TRBD2 TRBJ2-3 TRBV11-2 TGTGCCAGCAGCCCACGACTAGCGGGGGCCACAGATACGCAGTATTTT CASSPRLAGATDTQYF
- - TRBJ2-1 TRBV11-3 TGTGCCAGCAGCTTGGGGGGAGTGGTAAACAATGAGCAGTTCTTC CASSLGGVVNNEQFF
- TRBD1 TRBJ2-1 TRBV7-9 TGTGCCAGCAGCTTAGGACCTCTGGGACAGTCCTACAATGAGCAGTTCTTC CASSLGPLGQSYNEQFF
- - TRBJ2-7 TRBV29-1 TGCAGCGGTGGGGGGAGCTTCTACGAGCAGTACTTC CSGGGSFYEQYF
- - TRBJ2-1 TRBV27 TGTGCCAGCAGTTTATCTCTCTACAATGAGCAGTTCTTC CASSLSLYNEQFF
- TRBD1 TRBJ1-2 TRBV2 TGTGCCAGCAGATCCCGACAGGGGTTGGGAGGCTATGGCTACACCTTC CASRSRQGLGGYGYTF
- - TRBJ2-5 TRBV11-2 TGTGCCAGCAGCTTGGAGAGGGAGACCCAGTACTTC CASSLERETQYF
- TRBD1 TRBJ1-1 TRBV28 TGTGCCAGCAGTTATACGTCTTTAGAGGGGGCGAACACTGAAGCTTTCTTT CASSYTSLEGANTEAFF
- - TRBJ1-1 TRBV4-1 TGCGCCAGCAGCCAAAAGATACGGGGGGCCGGGTGGGACACTGAAGCTTTCTTT CASSQKIRGAGWDTEAFF